This T cell receptor (beta chain) derives from a study of T-cell reconstitution after alpha-beta-depleted transplantation in children. Unique molecular identifiers were used in preparing the TCRbeta library. TCRdb called the PCR reads again in MiXCR, with one record for every CDR3 protein. The sample consists of roughly 300,000 distinct CDR3 sequences, about a tenth of them appearing once. The J segment lost 1 base and the V segment lost 4 bases, leaving 15 bases of the junction unmatched. CDR3 length equals 21 residues. Germline V lookup: CDR1 SGHAT, CDR2 FQDESV (reference sequence). The rearrangement uses TRBV11-1 and TRBJ2-1; 14 bases agree with TRBD2. The specimen comprised PBMCs from the stem cell graft donor, sampled from the stem cell graft. This TCR was recovered from a human donor who donated a stem cell graft to a child with acute lymphoblastic leukemia. CDR3 DNA: TGTGCCAGCAGCTCCGCACGTCGGCCGGGACTAGCGGGAGAATCCTACAATGAGCAGTTCTTC. It is translated as CASSSARRPGLAGESYNEQFF.